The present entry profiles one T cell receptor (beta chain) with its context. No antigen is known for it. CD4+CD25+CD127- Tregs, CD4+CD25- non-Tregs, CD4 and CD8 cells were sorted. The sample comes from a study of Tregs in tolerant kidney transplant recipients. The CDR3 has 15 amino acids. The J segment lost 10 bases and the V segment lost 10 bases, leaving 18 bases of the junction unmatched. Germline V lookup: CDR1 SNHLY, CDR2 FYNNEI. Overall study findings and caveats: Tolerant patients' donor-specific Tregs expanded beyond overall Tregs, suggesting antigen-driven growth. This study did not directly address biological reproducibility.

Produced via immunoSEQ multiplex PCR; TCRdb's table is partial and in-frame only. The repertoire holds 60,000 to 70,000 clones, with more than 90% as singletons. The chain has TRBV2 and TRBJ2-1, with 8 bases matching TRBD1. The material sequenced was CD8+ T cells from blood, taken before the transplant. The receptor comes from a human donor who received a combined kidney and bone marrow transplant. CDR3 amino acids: CATVIWTGSSAEQFF. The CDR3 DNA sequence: TGTGCCACCGTGATCTGGACAGGGAGCTCCGCGGAGCAGTTCTTC.